This TCR beta chain comes out of a study of metastatic and nonmetastatic thyroid tumors. Among the patients, none had received any treatment before thyroid surgery. TCRdb re-called the PCR reads via MiXCR. The data contain some 22,000 clones, over 9.5% of them singletons. Germline CDR1 SQVTM, CDR2 ANQGSEA. V lost 1 base and J 3 bases, leaving 9 bases between the germline ends. The CDR3 totals 13 residues. This clone was detected many times. The TCR sequence derives from a female donor with papillary thyroid cancer or a benign thyroid nodule (not recorded which). Some clones in this sample may be carry-over from other donors' samples. The chain combines TRBV29-1 with TRBJ2-5; D is undetermined. Input material: blood. CDR3 residues: CSVEVIAEETQYF. CDR3 DNA sequence: TGCAGCGTTGAAGTGATCGCAGAAGAGACCCAGTACTTC.